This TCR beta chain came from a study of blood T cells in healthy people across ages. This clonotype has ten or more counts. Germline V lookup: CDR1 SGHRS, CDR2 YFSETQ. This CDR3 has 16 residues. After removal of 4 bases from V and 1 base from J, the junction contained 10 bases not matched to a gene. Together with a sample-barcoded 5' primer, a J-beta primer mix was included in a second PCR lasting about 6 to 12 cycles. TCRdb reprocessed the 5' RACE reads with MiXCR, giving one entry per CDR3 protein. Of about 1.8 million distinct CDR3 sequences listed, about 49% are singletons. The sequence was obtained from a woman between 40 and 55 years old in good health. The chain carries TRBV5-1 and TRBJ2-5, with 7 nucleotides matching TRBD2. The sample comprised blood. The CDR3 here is CASSRQASGFQETQYF. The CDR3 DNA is TGCGCCAGCAGCCGGCAGGCTAGCGGATTCCAAGAGACCCAGTACTTC.